A single T cell receptor (beta chain) is shown here with its context. The data are from a study of T cell changes during pregnancy in multiple sclerosis. The CDR3 consists of 13 residues. The V gene lost 2 bases and the J gene lost 9 bases, with 11 bases spanning the gap. Germline V CDR1 and CDR2: MGHRA, YSYEKL. Only in-frame clones appear in the TCRdb table, and some are missing; sequencing was by immunoSEQ multiplex PCR. The table records tens of thousands of clones, roughly 86% of them present only once. The specimen was peripheral blood, collected in the first trimester of pregnancy. V usage is TRBV4-1 and J usage is TRBJ2-1; D is possibly TRBD2 (6 bases). The source of this sequence is a female donor with multiple sclerosis, enrolled in a pregnancy study. CDR3: CASSQRRGSEQFF. CDR3 coding DNA: TGCGCCAGCAGCCAACGCCGGGGGAGTGAGCAGTTCTTC.